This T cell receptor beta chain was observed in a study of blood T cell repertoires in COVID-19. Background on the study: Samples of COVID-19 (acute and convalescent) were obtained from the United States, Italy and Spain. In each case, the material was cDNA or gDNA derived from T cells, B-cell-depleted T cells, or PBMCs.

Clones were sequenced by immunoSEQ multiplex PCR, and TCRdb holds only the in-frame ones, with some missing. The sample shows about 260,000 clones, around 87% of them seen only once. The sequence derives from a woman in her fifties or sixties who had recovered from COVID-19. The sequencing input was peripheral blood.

This CDR3 reads CASSRKQGALNTEAFF. As DNA, the CDR3 is TGTGCCAGCAGCCGCAAACAGGGGGCACTGAACACTGAAGCTTTCTTT. The J gene is TRBJ1-1, the V gene TRBV11-2, with 9 bases matching TRBD1. The V gene's germline CDR1 is SGHAT and CDR2 FQNNGV. V lost 5 bases, J lost 0 bases, and 7 bases stayed unmatched. The CDR3 runs 16 residues.